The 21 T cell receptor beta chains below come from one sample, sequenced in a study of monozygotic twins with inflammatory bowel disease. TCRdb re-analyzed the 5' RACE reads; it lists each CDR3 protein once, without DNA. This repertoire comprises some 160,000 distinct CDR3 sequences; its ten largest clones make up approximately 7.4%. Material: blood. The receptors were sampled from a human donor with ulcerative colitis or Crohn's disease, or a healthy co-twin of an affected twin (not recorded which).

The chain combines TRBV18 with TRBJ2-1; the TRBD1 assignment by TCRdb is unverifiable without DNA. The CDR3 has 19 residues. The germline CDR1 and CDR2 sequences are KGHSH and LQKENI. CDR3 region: CASSPPGTGKAGDWLRQFF.

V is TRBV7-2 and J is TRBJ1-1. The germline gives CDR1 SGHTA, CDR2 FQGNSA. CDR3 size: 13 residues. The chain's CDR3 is CASSKGWNTEAFF.

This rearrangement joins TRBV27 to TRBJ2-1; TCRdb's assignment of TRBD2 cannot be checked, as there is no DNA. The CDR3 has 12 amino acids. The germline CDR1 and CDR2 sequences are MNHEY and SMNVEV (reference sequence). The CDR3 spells CASSGSGHEQFF.

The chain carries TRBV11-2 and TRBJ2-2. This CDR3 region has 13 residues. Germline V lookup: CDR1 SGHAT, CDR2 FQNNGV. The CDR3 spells CASTGKNTGELFF.

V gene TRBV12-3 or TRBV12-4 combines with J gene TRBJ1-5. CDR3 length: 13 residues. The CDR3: CASTPSINQPQHF.

Here the CDR3 reads CAISELAGQETQYF. The V call is TRBV10-3, the J call TRBJ2-5; TCRdb gives TRBD2 as the D gene, but with no DNA this cannot be confirmed. Germline CDR1 reads ENHRY; CDR2 reads SYGVKD. The CDR3 contains 14 residues.

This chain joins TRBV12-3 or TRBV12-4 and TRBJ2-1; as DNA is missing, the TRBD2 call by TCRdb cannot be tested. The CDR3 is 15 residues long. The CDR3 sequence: CASSSRLAGTNEQFF.

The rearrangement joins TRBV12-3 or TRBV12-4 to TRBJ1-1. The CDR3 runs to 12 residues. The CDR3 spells CASSYSRTEAFF.

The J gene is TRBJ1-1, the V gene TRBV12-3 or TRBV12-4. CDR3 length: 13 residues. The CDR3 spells CASSWGSSTEAFF.

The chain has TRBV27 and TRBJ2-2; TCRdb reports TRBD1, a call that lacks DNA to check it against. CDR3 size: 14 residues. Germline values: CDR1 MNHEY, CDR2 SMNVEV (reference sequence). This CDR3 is CASKTGTQIGELFF.

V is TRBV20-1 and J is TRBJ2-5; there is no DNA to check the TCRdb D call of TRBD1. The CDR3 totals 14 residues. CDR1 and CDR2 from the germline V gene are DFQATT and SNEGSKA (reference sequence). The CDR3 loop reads CSATSPGDRETQYF.

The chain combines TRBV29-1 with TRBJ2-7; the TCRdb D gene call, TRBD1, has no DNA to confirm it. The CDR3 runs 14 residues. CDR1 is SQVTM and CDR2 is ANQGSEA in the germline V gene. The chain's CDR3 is CSAAGQADSYEQYF.

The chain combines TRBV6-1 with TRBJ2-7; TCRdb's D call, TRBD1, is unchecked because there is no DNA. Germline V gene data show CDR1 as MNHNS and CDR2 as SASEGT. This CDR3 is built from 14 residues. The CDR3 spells CASSEESGLGEQYF.

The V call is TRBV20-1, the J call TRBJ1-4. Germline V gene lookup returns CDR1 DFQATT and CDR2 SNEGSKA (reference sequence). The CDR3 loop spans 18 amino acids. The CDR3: CSARDLPRGFPTNEKLFF.

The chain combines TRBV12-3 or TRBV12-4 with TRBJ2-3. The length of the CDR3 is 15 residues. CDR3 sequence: CASSPDTTWTDTQYF.

The CDR3 protein is CASSLLRTGELTEAFF. The chain combines TRBV5-6 with TRBJ1-1; TCRdb indicates TRBD1, and absent DNA this call remains unverified. CDR1 SGHDT and CDR2 YYEEEE come from the germline V gene. The CDR3 consists of 16 residues.

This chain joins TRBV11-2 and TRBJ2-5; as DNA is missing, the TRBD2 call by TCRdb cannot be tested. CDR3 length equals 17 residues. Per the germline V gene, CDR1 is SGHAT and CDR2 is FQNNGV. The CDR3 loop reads CASSSKPGLADQETQYF. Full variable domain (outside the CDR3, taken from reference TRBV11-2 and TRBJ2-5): EAGVAQSPRYKIIEKRQSVAFWCNPISGHATLYWYQQILGQGPKLLIQFQNNGVVDDSQLPKDRFSAERLKGVDSTLKIQPAKLEDSAVYLCASSSKPGLADQETQYFGPGTRLLVL.

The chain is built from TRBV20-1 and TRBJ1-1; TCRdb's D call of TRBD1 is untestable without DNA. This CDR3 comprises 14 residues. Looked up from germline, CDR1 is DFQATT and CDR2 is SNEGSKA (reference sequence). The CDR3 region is CSAGQGIWSTEAFF.

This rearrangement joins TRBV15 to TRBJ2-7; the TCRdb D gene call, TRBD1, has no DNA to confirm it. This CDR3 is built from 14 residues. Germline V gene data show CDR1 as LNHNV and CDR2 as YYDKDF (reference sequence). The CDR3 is CATGRDRAPYEQYF.

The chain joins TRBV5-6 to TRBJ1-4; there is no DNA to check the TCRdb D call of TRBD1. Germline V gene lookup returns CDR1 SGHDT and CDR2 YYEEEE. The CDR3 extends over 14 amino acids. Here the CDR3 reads CASRTWAGDEKLFF.

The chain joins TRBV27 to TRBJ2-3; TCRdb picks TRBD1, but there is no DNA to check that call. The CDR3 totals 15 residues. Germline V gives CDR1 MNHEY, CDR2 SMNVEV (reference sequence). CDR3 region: CASSLSRGYGNTQYF.